Shown below are 29 T cell receptor beta chains from a single sample sequenced in a study of T-cell reconstitution after alpha-beta-depleted transplantation in children. Construction of the TCRbeta library involved unique molecular identifiers. TCRdb independently ran MiXCR on the PCR reads; one entry per CDR3 protein. The sample comprises 350,000 to 500,000 distinct CDR3 sequences, over 40% of which are singletons, and 25% to 30% rests with the top ten. The sample consisted of PBMCs, taken before TCRalphabeta/CD19-depleted stem cell transplant. The receptors were gathered from a girl aged 2 to 9 with aplastic anemia, due to receive a stem cell transplant.

This clonotype has only one observation. The chain carries TRBV5-1 and TRBJ1-5; no firm D call. This CDR3 has 14 amino acids. CDR1 and CDR2 (germline): SGHRS, YFSETQ. V lost 0 bases and J 4 bases, leaving 8 bases between the germline ends. CDR3 in amino acids: CASSLDGRNQPQHF. Written as DNA, the CDR3 is TGCGCCAGCAGCTTGGACGGGAGAAATCAGCCCCAGCATTTT.

For this clonotype: This clone may be a read error of a much larger clone one base away. The rearrangement uses TRBV5-1 and TRBJ2-2; TRBD1 is a possible D gene (6 bases). The CDR3 length is 14 residues. The germline V and J ends were trimmed by 9 bases and 4 bases, with 16 bases remaining between them. CDR1 is SGHRS, CDR2 YFSETQ, per germline. The CDR3: CATRPDSLTGELFF. The DNA of the CDR3 is TGCGCCACCAGACCGGACAGCCTCACCGGGGAGCTGTTTTTT. Filled out from reference TRBV5-1 and TRBJ2-2, the complete variable domain reads KAGVTQTPRYLIKTRGQQVTLSCSPISGHRSVSWYQQTPGQGLQFLFEYFSETQRNKGNFPGRFSGRQFSNSRSEMNVSTLELGDSALYLCATRPDSLTGELFFGEGSRLTVL.

The chain links TRBV2 to TRBJ2-2; 8 bases are shared with TRBD1. This CDR3 contains 16 residues. CDR1 and CDR2 (germline): SNHLY, FYNNEI. Trimming removed 6 bases from V and 5 bases from J; junction bases left unmatched: 11. CDR3 residues: CASSRRGTGLTGELFF. The CDR3 DNA reads TGTGCCAGCAGCCGGAGGGGGACAGGTTTGACCGGGGAGCTGTTTTTT.

The V gene is TRBV19, the J gene TRBJ2-1, with 8 bases lining up with TRBD2. The CDR3 extends over 15 amino acids. Germline loops: CDR1 LNHDA, CDR2 SQIVND (reference sequence). Trimming at V came to 1 base and at J to 4 bases, leaving 3 bases not matched to a gene. The CDR3 sequence is CASSIVPGGYNEQFF. The CDR3 DNA is TGTGCCAGTAGTATAGTCCCGGGAGGGTACAATGAGCAGTTCTTC.

V usage is TRBV7-9 and J usage is TRBJ1-1, with a weak D call TRBD1 (5 bases). The V end was cut by 5 bases, the J end by 2 bases, with 15 bases between. CDR1 SEHNR and CDR2 FQNEAQ come from the germline V gene (reference sequence). The CDR3 is made up of 15 amino acids. The CDR3 DNA is TGTGCCAGCAGCGGCAGCGGCAGGGCAAACACTGAAGCTTTCTTT. Translation gives CASSGSGRANTEAFF.

The rearrangement uses TRBV5-5 and TRBJ2-5, with 7 bases fitting TRBD1. CDR1 and CDR2 (germline): SGHKS, YYEKEE (reference sequence). With 4 bases clipped from V and 2 bases from J, the junction kept 2 bases outside the gene matches. The CDR3 contains 13 residues. In nucleotides, the CDR3 is TGTGCCAGCAGCGAACAGGGGCAAGAGACCCAGTACTTC. Amino acid sequence: CASSEQGQETQYF.

This clonotype was counted a few times. The V call is TRBV19, the J call TRBJ2-7, with 9 bases lining up with TRBD1. The J segment lost 4 bases and the V segment lost 4 bases, leaving 11 bases of the junction unmatched. The germline CDR1 and CDR2 sequences are LNHDA and SQIVND (reference sequence). CDR3 length: 16 residues. CDR3 in amino acids: CASSTLPDRGRYEQYF. Here the CDR3 DNA reads TGTGCCAGTAGTACCCTCCCGGACAGGGGTAGGTACGAGCAGTACTTC.

The chain combines TRBV5-1 with TRBJ2-1; either TRBD1 or TRBD2 may supply D (5 bases each). With 0 bases removed from V and 6 bases from J, the gap between germline ends came to 16 bases. The germline V gene encodes CDR1 SGHRS and CDR2 YFSETQ. The CDR3 is 16 amino acids. This CDR3 is CASSLAGPVSGNEQFF. The CDR3 nucleotides are TGCGCCAGCAGCTTGGCGGGGCCCGTCTCAGGCAATGAGCAGTTCTTC.

In its sample, this clonotype ranks as large. The chain links TRBV9 to TRBJ2-5; D unresolved. This CDR3 comprises 12 residues. CDR1 and CDR2 (germline): SGDLS, YYNGEE. The V gene lost 0 bases and the J gene lost 4 bases, with 4 bases spanning the gap. The CDR3 nucleotides read TGTGCCAGCAGCGTAGTTGGAGAGACCCAGTACTTC. As protein: CASSVVGETQYF.

In its sample, this clonotype was seen a few times. The CDR3, as DNA: TGTGCCAGCACCGAGATGGGACATCAGAACTATGGCTACACCTTC. Translation gives CASTEMGHQNYGYTF. This chain connects TRBV11-2 to TRBJ1-2; D possibly corresponds to TRBD1 (6 bases). From germline, CDR1 is SGHAT and CDR2 FQNNGV. The CDR3 has 15 residues. Trimming left V 7 bases short and J 2 bases short, with 17 bases between.

V is TRBV5-1 and J is TRBJ1-4, with unresolved D. V was shortened by 4 bases and J by 0 bases, with 7 bases between the two germline ends. The CDR3 totals 14 residues. From germline, CDR1 is SGHRS and CDR2 YFSETQ. Here the CDR3 DNA reads TGCGCCAGCAGCGGAACAGCAACTAATGAAAAACTGTTTTTT. Translated: CASSGTATNEKLFF.

This clonotype was detected ten times or more. The J gene is TRBJ2-7, the V gene TRBV4-1, with a possible D match to TRBD1 (5 bases). CDR3 length equals 15 residues. V was trimmed by 0 bases and J by 4 bases, leaving 13 bases between them. Germline V lookup: CDR1 MGHRA, CDR2 YSYEKL. As DNA, the CDR3 is TGCGCCAGCAGCCAAGAGGCAGGGCGCCTTTACGAGCAGTACTTC. Translation gives CASSQEAGRLYEQYF.

The V gene is TRBV30, the J gene TRBJ2-5; 9 positions agree with TRBD2. Germline V gene data show CDR1 as GTSNPN and CDR2 as SVGIG (reference sequence). This CDR3 spans 13 amino acids. V was clipped by 3 bases and J by 4 bases; unmatched bases: 3. The CDR3: CAWRIAGVETQYF. The CDR3 coding sequence is TGTGCCTGGAGAATAGCGGGGGTAGAGACCCAGTACTTC.

This chain uses TRBV12-3 or TRBV12-4 with TRBJ1-1; D is unresolved. CDR3 size: 13 residues. Trimming pared 7 bases from V and 3 bases from J, leaving 12 bases between. This CDR3 is CASKIRRDTEAFF. CDR3 sequence (DNA): TGTGCCAGCAAGATTCGGCGGGACACTGAAGCTTTCTTT.

The J gene is TRBJ1-1, the V gene TRBV18; D not certain. The CDR3 runs to 14 residues. V lost 2 bases, J lost 1 base, and 8 bases lay in between. The germline CDR1 and CDR2 sequences are KGHSH and LQKENI. CDR3: CASSPETENTEAFF. The CDR3 bases are TGTGCCAGCTCACCAGAGACTGAGAACACTGAAGCTTTCTTT.

The chain uses TRBV7-9 and TRBJ1-1, with unresolved D. CDR3 length equals 14 residues. Trimming cost V 6 bases and J 2 bases, with 13 bases left between them. In germline, CDR1 is SEHNR, CDR2 FQNEAQ (reference sequence). DNA for the CDR3: TGTGCCAGCAGATCCGACATCTCTAACACTGAAGCTTTCTTT. Its translation is CASRSDISNTEAFF. Full variable domain (missing parts from reference TRBV7-9 and TRBJ1-1): DTGVSQNPRHKITKRGQNVTFRCDPISEHNRLYWYRQTLGQGPEFLTYFQNEAQLEKSRLLSDRFSAERPKGSFSTLEIQRTEQGDSAMYLCASRSDISNTEAFFGQGTRLTVV.

The genes are TRBV5-1 and TRBJ2-2; D remains unclear. Germline V gene lookup returns CDR1 SGHRS and CDR2 YFSETQ. The CDR3 is 11 residues long. V was shortened by 6 bases and J by 6 bases, with 6 bases between the two germline ends. CDR3 region: CASMTAGELFF. The CDR3 coding sequence is TGCGCCAGCATGACGGCCGGGGAGCTGTTTTTT.

The CDR3 protein is CSASEGGDTQYF. CDR3 sequence (DNA): TGCAGTGCTAGTGAGGGGGGAGATACGCAGTATTTT. V and J are TRBV20-1 and TRBJ2-3; D possibly matches TRBD1 or TRBD2 (6 bases each). Germline V gene sequence: CDR1 DFQATT, CDR2 SNEGSKA (reference sequence). Trimming stripped 3 bases from V and 5 bases from J, with 9 bases between. The length of the CDR3 is 12 residues.

The chain combines TRBV6-5 with TRBJ2-2; 10 bases line up with TRBD2. V lost 1 base and J lost 4; bases outside the gene matches: 3. Germline loops: CDR1 MNHEY, CDR2 SVGAGI. The CDR3 covers 16 residues. The CDR3 DNA follows: TGTGCCAGCAGTTACTTAGCGGGAGGTTCCACCGGGGAGCTGTTTTTT. Encoded protein: CASSYLAGGSTGELFF.

The rearrangement links TRBV20-1 to TRBJ2-7, with D unresolved. The CDR3 is 15 amino acids. Germline CDR1 DFQATT, CDR2 SNEGSKA (reference sequence). Deletions cut 5 bases from V and 2 bases from J, with 19 bases between. The CDR3 DNA sequence: TGCAGTGCTCCCAAGGGCCCGGGCGACACCTACGAGCAGTACTTC. Translating it yields CSAPKGPGDTYEQYF.

This clonotype came up many times. The genes are TRBV29-1 and TRBJ2-5; no firm D call. Germline V gene sequence: CDR1 SQVTM, CDR2 ANQGSEA. Trimming removed 4 bases at V and 4 bases at J, with 16 bases between. This CDR3 contains 14 residues. The CDR3 here is CSVVGGNFRETQYF. The CDR3, as DNA: TGCAGCGTTGTGGGCGGAAACTTTCGAGAGACCCAGTACTTC.

V and J are TRBV7-9 and TRBJ2-3; D call uncertain. V dropped 5 bases and J dropped 3 bases, with 15 bases sitting between them. Germline V gene lookup returns CDR1 SEHNR and CDR2 FQNEAQ (reference sequence). This CDR3 contains 15 residues. The CDR3 DNA reads TGTGCCAGCAGCCCTGGTCTGCTAATTACAGATACGCAGTATTTT. It encodes CASSPGLLITDTQYF.

This clonotype was seen at least ten times. This sequence joins TRBV20-1 and TRBJ2-1, with 15 bases matching TRBD2. J gave up 4 bases and V 5 bases, and 3 bases lay outside the gene matches. CDR3 length: 15 amino acids. Germline-derived CDR1 and CDR2 are DFQATT and SNEGSKA (reference sequence). CDR3 bases: TGCAGTGCTCCGGGACTAGCGGGAGGTTACAATGAGCAGTTCTTC. Its protein is CSAPGLAGGYNEQFF.

This clonotype was observed at least ten times. The chain is built from TRBV5-1 and TRBJ1-1, with 9 nucleotides matching TRBD1. The CDR3 length is 13 residues. CDR1 and CDR2 (germline): SGHRS, YFSETQ. The junction had 3 bases not matched to a gene; V was cut back by 4 bases and J by 5 bases. This CDR3 reads CASSRTGETEAFF. In DNA, the CDR3 is TGCGCCAGCAGCCGGACAGGGGAAACTGAAGCTTTCTTT.

This chain links TRBV15 with TRBJ2-1; TRBD2 matches at 8 bases. Germline CDR1 reads LNHNV; CDR2 reads YYDKDF (reference sequence). J lost 7 bases, V lost 3 bases, and 5 bases had no gene match. The CDR3 runs 14 residues. CDR3 bases: TGTGCCACCAGCAGGCCGGGACTAGAAAATGAGCAGTTCTTC. It is translated as CATSRPGLENEQFF.

This clonotype occurred once. One end of the junction does not line up with germline, which may come from a read error. The V and J genes are TRBV3-1 and TRBJ2-7; 8 bases are a match to TRBD2. This CDR3 is built from 17 residues. The V gene's germline CDR1 is LGHDT and CDR2 YNNKEL (reference sequence). This CDR3 is CATSQGLALGERYEQYF. CDR3 nucleotide sequence: TGTGCCACCAGCCAAGGACTAGCTTTGGGTGAGCGCTACGAGCAGTACTTC.

The CDR3 protein is CASALPRGRTYNEQFF. CDR3 coding DNA: TGTGCTAGTGCCCTCCCCCGCGGGAGAACCTACAATGAGCAGTTCTTC. The chain is built from TRBV12-5 and TRBJ2-1; 7 bases are shared with TRBD2. The CDR3 has 16 residues. Germline loops: CDR1 LGHNT, CDR2 FRNRAP. Trimming took 7 bases from V and 2 from J; bases not matched to a gene: 11.

This clonotype was recorded many times. The V call is TRBV3-1, the J call TRBJ2-1; TRBD2 matches 8 bases. The CDR3 extends over 16 amino acids. The ends lost 6 bases at V and 8 bases at J; junction bases unmatched: 15. CDR1 LGHDT and CDR2 YNNKEL come from the germline V gene (reference sequence). In DNA, the CDR3 is TGTGCCAGCAGTAGAACCCCGGGACTAGAGGCGGATGAGCAGTTCTTC. This gives the protein CASSRTPGLEADEQFF.

In this sample, this clonotype turned up a few times. V gene TRBV11-2 combines with J gene TRBJ2-7; D uncertain. V was cut by 4 bases and J by 2 bases, with 12 bases left in between. Germline lookup yields CDR1 SGHAT and CDR2 FQNNGV. The CDR3 totals 14 residues. The CDR3 protein is CASSSSLDAYEQYF. CDR3 bases: TGTGCCAGCAGCTCCTCCCTAGACGCCTACGAGCAGTACTTC.